This TCR beta chain stems from a study of cytomegalovirus exposure and HLA in healthy donors. As for the study in general: Sequencing of 150 million to 200 million T cells in an earlier analysis found around 110 million unique TCR beta sequences. Study-wide results and limits: In a later analysis, several top co-occurrence clusters appeared linked to parvovirus B19, influenza, CMV and Epstein-Barr virus. In a later analysis, donors in an Asian-associated ancestry cluster reportedly had fewer N-insertions in productive TCRs than the cohort mean.

The CDR3 is 16 amino acids. From germline, CDR1 is SGDLS and CDR2 YYNGEE. Trimming took off 4 bases at V and 1 base at J, with 15 bases between the two ends. The PCR ran on 60 Vbeta and 13 Jbeta primers. Profiled with immunoSEQ multiplex PCR; TCRdb holds only in-frame clones, not every one. The sample consists of 95,000 to 150,000 clones, around 80% of them appearing once. As concerns this clone: Its antigen is still unknown.

Sequencing was performed on PBMCs. The chain joins TRBV9 to TRBJ1-3; D remains unclear. The source is a man aged 50 to 59 in good health and CMV-seronegative. The CDR3 DNA is TGTGCCAGCAGCCCACTAATAGCGGGGTCTGGAAACACCATATATTTT. This encodes CASSPLIAGSGNTIYF.